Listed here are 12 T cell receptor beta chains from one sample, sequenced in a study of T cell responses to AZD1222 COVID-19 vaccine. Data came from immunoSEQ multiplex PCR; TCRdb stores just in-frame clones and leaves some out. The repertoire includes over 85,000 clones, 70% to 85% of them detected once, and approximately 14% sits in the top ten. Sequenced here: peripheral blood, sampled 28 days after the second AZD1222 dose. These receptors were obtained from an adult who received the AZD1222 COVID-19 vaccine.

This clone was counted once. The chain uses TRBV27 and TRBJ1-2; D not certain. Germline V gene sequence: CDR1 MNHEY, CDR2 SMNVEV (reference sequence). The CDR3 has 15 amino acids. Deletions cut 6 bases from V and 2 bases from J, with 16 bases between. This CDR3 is CASSPVGPANYGYTF. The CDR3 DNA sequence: TGTGCCAGCAGCCCCGTAGGTCCGGCCAACTATGGCTACACCTTC.

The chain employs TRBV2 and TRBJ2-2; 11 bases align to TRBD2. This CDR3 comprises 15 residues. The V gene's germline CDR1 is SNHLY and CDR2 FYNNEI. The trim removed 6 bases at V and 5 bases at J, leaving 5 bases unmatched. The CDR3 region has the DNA TGTGCCAGCAGCGCTAGCGGGAGGAGGACCGGGGAGCTGTTTTTT. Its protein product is CASSASGRRTGELFF.

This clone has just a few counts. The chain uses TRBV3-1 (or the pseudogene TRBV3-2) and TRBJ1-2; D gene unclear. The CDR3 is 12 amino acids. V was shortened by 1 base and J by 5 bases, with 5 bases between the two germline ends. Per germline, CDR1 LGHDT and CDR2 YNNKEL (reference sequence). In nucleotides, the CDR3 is TGTGCCAGCAGCCAAGTAGGGTATGGCTACACCTTC. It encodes CASSQVGYGYTF.

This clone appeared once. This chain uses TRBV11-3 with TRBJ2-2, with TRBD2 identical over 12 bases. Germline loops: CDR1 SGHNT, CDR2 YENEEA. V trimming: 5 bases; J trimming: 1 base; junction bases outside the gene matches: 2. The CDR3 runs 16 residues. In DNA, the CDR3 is TGTGCCAGCAGCCCACTAGCGGGAGGGAACACCGGGGAGCTGTTTTTT. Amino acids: CASSPLAGGNTGELFF.

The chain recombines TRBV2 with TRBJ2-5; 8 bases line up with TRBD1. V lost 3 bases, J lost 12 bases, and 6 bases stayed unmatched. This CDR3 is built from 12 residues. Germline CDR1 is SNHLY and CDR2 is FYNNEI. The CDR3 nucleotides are TGTGCCAGCAGTGATGACAGGGGAAGGAAGTACTTC. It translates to CASSDDRGRKYF.

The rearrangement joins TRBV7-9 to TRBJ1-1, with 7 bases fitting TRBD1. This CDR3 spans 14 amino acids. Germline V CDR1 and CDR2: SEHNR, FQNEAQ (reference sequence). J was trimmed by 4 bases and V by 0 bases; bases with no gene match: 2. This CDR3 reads CASSLASGGTEAFF. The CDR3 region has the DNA TGTGCCAGCAGCTTAGCCTCAGGGGGCACTGAAGCTTTCTTT.

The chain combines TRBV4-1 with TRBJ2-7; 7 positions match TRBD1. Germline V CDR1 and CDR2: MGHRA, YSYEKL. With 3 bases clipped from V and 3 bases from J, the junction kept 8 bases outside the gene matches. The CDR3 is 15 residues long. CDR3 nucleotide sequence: TGCGCCAGCAGCCAGGGGGACAGCGGCCTCTACGAGCAGTACTTC. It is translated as CASSQGDSGLYEQYF.

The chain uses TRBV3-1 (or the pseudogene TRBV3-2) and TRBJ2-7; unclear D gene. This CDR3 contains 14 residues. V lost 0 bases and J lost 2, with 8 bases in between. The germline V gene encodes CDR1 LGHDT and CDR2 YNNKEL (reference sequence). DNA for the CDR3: TGTGCCAGCAGCCAAGATCCGGGCCCCTACGAGCAGTACTTC. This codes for CASSQDPGPYEQYF.

Here the CDR3 reads CASNHNVDGYTF. The CDR3 nucleotides are TGTGCCAGCAACCATAACGTGGATGGCTACACCTTC. The V call is TRBV9, the J call TRBJ1-2; unclear D gene. The CDR3 has 12 residues. Trimming stripped 6 bases from V and 6 bases from J, with 12 bases between. CDR1 is SGDLS, CDR2 YYNGEE, per germline.

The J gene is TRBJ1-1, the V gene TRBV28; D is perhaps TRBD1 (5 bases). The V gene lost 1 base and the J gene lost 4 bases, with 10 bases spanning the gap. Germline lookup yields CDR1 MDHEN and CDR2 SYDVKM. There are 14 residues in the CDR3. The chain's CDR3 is CASSLSGAGTEAFF. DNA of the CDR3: TGTGCCAGCAGTTTATCCGGGGCGGGCACTGAAGCTTTCTTT.

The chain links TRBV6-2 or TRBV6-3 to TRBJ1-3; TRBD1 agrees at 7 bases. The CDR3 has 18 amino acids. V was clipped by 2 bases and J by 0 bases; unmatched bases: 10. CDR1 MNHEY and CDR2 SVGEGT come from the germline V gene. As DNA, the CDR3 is TGTGCCAGCAGTTACCTCGCGGGACAGAGAACCTCTGGAAACACCATATATTTT. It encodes CASSYLAGQRTSGNTIYF.

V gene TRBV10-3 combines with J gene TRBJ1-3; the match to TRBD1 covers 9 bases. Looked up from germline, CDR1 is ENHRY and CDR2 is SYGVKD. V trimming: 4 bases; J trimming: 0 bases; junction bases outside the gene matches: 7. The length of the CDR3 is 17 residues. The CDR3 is CAISAGQGRHSGNTIYF. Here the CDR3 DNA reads TGTGCCATCAGTGCTGGACAGGGGCGTCACTCTGGAAACACCATATATTTT.